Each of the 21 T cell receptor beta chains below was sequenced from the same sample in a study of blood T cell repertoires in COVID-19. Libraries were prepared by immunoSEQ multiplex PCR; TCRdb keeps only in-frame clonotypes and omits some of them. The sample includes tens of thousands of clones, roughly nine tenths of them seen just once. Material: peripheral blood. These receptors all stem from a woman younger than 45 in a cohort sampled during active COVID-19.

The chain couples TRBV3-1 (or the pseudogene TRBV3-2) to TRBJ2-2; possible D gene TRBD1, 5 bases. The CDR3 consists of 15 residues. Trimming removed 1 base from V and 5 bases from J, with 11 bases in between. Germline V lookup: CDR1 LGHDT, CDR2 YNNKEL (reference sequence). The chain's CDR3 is CASSQGAGLTGELFF. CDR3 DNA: TGTGCCAGCAGCCAAGGTGCAGGGTTGACCGGGGAGCTGTTTTTT.

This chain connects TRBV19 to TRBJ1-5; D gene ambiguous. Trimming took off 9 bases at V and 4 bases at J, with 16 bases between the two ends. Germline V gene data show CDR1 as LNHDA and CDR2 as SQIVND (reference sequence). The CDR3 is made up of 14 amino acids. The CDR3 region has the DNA TGTGCCAGCTACGGGCGAACGGGGAATCAGCCCCAGCATTTT. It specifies CASYGRTGNQPQHF.

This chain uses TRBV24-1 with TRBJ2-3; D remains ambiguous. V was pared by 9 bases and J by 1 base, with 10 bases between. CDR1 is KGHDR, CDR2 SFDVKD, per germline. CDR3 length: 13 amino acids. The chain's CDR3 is CATDGGGTDTQYF. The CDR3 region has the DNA TGTGCCACCGACGGCGGTGGCACAGATACGCAGTATTTT.

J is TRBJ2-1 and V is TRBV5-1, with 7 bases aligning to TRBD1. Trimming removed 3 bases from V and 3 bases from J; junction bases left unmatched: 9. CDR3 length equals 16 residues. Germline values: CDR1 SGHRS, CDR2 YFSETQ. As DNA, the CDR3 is TGCGCCAGCAGCTCCCTACAGGGGACCCTCTACAATGAGCAGTTCTTC. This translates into CASSSLQGTLYNEQFF.

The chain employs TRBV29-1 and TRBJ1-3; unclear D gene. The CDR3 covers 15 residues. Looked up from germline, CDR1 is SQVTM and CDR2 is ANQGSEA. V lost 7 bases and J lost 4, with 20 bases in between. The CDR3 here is CSAVSLNSGGNTIYF. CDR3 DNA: TGCAGCGCGGTCTCCCTCAATTCGGGGGGAAACACCATATATTTT.

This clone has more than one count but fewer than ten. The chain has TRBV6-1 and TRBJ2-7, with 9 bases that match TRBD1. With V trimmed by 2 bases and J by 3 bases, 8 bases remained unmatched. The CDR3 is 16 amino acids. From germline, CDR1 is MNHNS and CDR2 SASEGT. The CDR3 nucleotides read TGTGCCAGCAGTGAATCGTCGTGGGACAGGGACTACGAGCAGTACTTC. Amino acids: CASSESSWDRDYEQYF.

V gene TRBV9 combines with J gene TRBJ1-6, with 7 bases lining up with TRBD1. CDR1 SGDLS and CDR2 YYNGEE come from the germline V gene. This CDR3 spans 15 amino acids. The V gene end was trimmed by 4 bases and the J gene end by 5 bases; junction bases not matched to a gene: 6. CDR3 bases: TGTGCCAGCAGCACGCAAACAGGGGATAATTCACCCCTCCACTTT. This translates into CASSTQTGDNSPLHF.

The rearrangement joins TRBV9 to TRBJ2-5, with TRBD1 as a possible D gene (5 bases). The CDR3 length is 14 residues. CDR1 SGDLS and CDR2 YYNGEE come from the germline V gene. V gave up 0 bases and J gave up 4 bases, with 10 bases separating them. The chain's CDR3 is CASSVGQGRETQYF. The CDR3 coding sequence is TGTGCCAGCAGCGTAGGGCAGGGCAGAGAGACCCAGTACTTC.

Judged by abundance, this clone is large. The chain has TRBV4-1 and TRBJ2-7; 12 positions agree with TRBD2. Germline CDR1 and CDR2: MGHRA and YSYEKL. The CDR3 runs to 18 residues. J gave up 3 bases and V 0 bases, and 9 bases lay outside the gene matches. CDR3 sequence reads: CASSQEPPGTSGYYEQYF. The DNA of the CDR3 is TGCGCCAGCAGCCAAGAACCCCCCGGGACTAGCGGGTACTACGAGCAGTACTTC.

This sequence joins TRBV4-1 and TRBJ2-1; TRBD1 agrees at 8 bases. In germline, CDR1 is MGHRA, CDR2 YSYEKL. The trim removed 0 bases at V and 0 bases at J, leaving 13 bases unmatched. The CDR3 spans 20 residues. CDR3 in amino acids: CASSQDHRGMGGSSYNEQFF. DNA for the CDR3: TGCGCCAGCAGCCAAGATCACAGGGGGATGGGAGGTAGCTCCTACAATGAGCAGTTCTTC.

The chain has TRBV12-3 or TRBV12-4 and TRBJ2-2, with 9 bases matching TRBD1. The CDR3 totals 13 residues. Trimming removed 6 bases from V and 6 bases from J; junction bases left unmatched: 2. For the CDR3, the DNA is TGTGCCAGCAGCCGGGACAGGGCCGGGGAGCTGTTTTTT. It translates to CASSRDRAGELFF.

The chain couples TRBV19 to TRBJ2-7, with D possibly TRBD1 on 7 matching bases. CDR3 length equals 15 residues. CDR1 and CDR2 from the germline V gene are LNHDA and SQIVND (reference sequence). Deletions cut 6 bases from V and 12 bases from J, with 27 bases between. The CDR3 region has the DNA TGTGCCAGTAGGCCAGGGGGAGAGGCGGGACCACGTCGGTACTTC. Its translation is CASRPGGEAGPRRYF.

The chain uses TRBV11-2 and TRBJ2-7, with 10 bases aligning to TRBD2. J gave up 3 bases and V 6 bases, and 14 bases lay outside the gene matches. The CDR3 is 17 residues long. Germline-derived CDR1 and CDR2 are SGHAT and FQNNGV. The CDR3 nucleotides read TGTGCCAGCAGTCCAAAGGGTAGCGGGAGGAGAAGCTACGAGCAGTACTTC. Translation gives CASSPKGSGRRSYEQYF. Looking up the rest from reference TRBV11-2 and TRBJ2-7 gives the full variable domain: EAGVAQSPRYKIIEKRQSVAFWCNPISGHATLYWYQQILGQGPKLLIQFQNNGVVDDSQLPKDRFSAERLKGVDSTLKIQPAKLEDSAVYLCASSPKGSGRRSYEQYFGPGTRLTVT.

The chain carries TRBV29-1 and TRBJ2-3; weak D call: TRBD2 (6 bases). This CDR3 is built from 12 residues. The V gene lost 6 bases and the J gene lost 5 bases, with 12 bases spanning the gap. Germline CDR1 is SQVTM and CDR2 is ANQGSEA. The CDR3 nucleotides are TGCAGCGTCTCCCTCGGGAGAGATACGCAGTATTTT. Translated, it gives CSVSLGRDTQYF.

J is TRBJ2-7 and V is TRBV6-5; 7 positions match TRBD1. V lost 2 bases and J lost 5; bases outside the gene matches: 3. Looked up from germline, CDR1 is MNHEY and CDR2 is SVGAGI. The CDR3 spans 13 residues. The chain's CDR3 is CASSYDRVHEQYF. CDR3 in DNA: TGTGCCAGCAGTTACGACAGGGTCCACGAGCAGTACTTC.

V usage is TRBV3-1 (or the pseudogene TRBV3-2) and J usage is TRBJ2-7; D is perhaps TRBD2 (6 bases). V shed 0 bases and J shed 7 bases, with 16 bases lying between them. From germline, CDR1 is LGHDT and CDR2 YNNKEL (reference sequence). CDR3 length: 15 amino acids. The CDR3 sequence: CASSQDPDGTGEQYF. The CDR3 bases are TGTGCCAGCAGCCAAGACCCAGACGGGACTGGAGAGCAGTACTTC.

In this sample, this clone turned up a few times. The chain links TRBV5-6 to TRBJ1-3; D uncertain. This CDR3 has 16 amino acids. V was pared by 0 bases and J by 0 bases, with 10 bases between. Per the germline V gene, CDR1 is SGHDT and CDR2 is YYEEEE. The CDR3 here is CASSLASGSSGNTIYF. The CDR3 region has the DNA TGTGCCAGCAGCTTGGCCTCGGGGAGCTCTGGAAACACCATATATTTT.

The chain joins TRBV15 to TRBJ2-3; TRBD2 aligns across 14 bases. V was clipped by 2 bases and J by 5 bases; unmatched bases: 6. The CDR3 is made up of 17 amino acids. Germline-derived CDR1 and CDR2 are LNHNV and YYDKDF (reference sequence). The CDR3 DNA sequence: TGTGCCACCAGCAGATCAGGGACTAGCGGGAGTTTAGATACGCAGTATTTT. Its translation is CATSRSGTSGSLDTQYF.

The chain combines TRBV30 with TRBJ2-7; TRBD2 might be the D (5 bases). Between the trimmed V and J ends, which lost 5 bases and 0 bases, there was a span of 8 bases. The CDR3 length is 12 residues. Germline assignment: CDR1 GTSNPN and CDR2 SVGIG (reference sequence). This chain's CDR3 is CAWGESSYEQYF. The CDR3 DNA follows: TGTGCCTGGGGGGAGAGCTCCTACGAGCAGTACTTC.

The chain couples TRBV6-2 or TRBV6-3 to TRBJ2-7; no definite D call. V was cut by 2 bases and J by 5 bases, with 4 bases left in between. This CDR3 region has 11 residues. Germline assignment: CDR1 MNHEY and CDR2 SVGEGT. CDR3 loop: CASSYPDEQYF. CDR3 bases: TGTGCCAGCAGTTACCCGGACGAGCAGTACTTC.

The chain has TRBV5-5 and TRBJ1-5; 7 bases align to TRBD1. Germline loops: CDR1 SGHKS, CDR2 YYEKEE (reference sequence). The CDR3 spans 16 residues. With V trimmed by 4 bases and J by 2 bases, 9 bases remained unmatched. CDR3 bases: TGTGCCAGCAGCAGAGGGACAGTCATCGGCAATCAGCCCCAGCATTTT. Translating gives CASSRGTVIGNQPQHF.